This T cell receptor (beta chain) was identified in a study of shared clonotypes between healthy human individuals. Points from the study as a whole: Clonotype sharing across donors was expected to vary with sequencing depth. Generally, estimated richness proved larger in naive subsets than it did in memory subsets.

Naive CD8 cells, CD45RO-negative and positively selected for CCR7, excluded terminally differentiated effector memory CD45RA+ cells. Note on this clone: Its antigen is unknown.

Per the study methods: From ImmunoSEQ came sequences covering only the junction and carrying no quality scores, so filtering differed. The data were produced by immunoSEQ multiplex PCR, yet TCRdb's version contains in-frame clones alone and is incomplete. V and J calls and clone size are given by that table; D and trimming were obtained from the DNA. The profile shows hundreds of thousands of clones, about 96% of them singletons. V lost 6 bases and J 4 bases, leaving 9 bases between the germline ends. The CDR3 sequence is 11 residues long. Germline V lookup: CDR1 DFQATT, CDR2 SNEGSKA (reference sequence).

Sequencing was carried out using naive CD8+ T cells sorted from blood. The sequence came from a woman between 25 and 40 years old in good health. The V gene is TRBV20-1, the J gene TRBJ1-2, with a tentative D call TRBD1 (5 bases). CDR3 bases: TGCAGTGCCCCGGGGACCTATGGCTACACCTTC. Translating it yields CSAPGTYGYTF.